The next 6 T cell receptor beta chains were all read from a single sample in a study of CD8 T cells in Susac syndrome. Random hexamers were used to reverse transcribe the RNA input (roughly 0.5 to 1 ug). TCRdb analysed the immunoSEQ multiplex PCR reads with MiXCR anew, one entry per CDR3 protein. The data hold about 130,000 distinct CDR3 sequences, with roughly 94% observed a single time. Sample: CD8+ T cells from PBMCs. These receptors all come from a human donor with Susac syndrome.

The chain employs TRBV20-1 and TRBJ2-7, with a weak D call TRBD1 (5 bases). Germline CDR1 reads DFQATT; CDR2 reads SNEGSKA (reference sequence). This CDR3 has 12 residues. Trimming left V 0 bases short and J 6 bases short, with 9 bases between. In DNA form, the CDR3 reads TGCAGTGCTAGAGAACAAGGGGCCGAGCAGTACTTC. Encoded protein: CSAREQGAEQYF.

In regard to this clonotype: Sequence at one end of the junction differs from germline and may be a read error. V is TRBV7-7 and J is TRBJ2-5, with 7 positions matching TRBD1. The germline V gene encodes CDR1 SSHAT and CDR2 FNYEAQ (reference sequence). The CDR3 has 15 residues. CDR3 bases: TGTGCTAGCAGTCGCCTCCTCAGGGGGTCGGAGACCCAGTACTTC. Translating it yields CASSRLLRGSETQYF.

The chain carries TRBV12-3 or TRBV12-4 and TRBJ2-7; D possibly uses TRBD1 or TRBD2 (5 bases each). V was trimmed by 1 base and J by 4 bases, leaving 11 bases between them. This CDR3 is built from 14 residues. The CDR3 DNA follows: TGTGCCAGCAGTTTAGAGGGACGGGGATACGAGCAGTACTTC. Translating it yields CASSLEGRGYEQYF.

V and J are TRBV21-1 and TRBJ2-7; the table's D call TRBD2 went unverified against the DNA. TRBV21-1 is given as a pseudogene. CDR3 length: 17 amino acids. CDR3 loop: CASSNVDGLSLAYEQYF. CDR3 nucleotide sequence: TGTGCCAGCAGCAACGTAGACGGACTCAGCCTGGCCTACGAGCAGTACTTC.

This clonotype occurred once. V is TRBV7-8 and J is TRBJ2-3; TRBD1 might be the D (6 bases). This CDR3 comprises 19 residues. Trimming took 1 base from V and 4 from J, leaving 24 bases between them. Per germline, CDR1 SGHVS and CDR2 FQNEAQ. CDR3 sequence (DNA): TGTGCCAGCAGCTTAGAGGGGGACCAGGAGGAGTTTCCCCCAGATACGCAGTATTTT. Translation gives CASSLEGDQEEFPPDTQYF.

The chain employs TRBV30 and TRBJ1-6; D gene uncertain. The CDR3 covers 12 residues. V lost 5 bases and J 5 bases, leaving 7 bases between the germline ends. Germline values: CDR1 GTSNPN, CDR2 SVGIG (reference sequence). Here the CDR3 reads CAWDAHNSPLHF. CDR3 coding DNA: TGTGCCTGGGACGCGCATAATTCACCCCTCCACTTT.